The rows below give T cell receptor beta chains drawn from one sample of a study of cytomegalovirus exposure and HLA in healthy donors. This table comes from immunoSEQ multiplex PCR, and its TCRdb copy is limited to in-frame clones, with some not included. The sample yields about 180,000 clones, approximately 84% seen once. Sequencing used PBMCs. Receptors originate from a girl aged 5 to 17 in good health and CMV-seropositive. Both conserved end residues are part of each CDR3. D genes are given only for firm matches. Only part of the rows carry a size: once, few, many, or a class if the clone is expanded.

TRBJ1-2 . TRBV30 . CAWSVREGSYGYTF TGTGCCTGGAGTGTACGTGAGGGATCCTATGGCTACACCTTC
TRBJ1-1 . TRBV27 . CASSPTHHGSTEAFF TGTGCCAGCAGTCCCACCCATCACGGGAGCACTGAAGCTTTCTTT
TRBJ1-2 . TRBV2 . CASSDEREDGYTF TGTGCCAGCAGTGACGAGAGAGAGGATGGCTACACCTTC
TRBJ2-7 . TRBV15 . CATSREGGGIYEQYF TGTGCCACCAGCAGAGAAGGGGGGGGGATCTACGAGCAGTACTTC
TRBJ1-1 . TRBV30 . CALRAGAKTETFF TGTGCCTTGAGAGCGGGGGCTAAAACTGAAACTTTCTTT
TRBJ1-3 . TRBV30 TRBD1 CAWSLTGAPGNTIYF TGTGCCTGGAGCCTAACAGGGGCGCCAGGAAACACCATATATTTT
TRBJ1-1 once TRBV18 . CASSPQGPNTEAFF TGTGCCAGCTCACCACAGGGGCCGAACACTGAAGCTTTCTTT
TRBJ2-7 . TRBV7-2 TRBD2 CASSVGTSGGRSEQYF TGTGCCAGCAGCGTAGGGACTAGCGGTGGGCGGAGCGAGCAGTACTTC
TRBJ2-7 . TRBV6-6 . CASSFGGLDEQYF TGTGCCAGCAGTTTCGGGGGATTGGACGAGCAGTACTTC
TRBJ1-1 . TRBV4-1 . CASSQDGAAEAFF TGCGCCAGCAGCCAAGATGGAGCGGCGGAAGCTTTCTTT
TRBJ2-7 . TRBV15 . CATRGAPGYEQYF TGTGCCACCAGGGGAGCGCCGGGCTACGAGCAGTACTTC
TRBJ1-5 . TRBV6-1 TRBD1 CASRSGQGENQPQHF TGTGCCAGCAGGTCCGGACAGGGGGAAAACCAGCCCCAGCATTTT
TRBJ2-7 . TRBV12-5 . CASGLAIAAPAYEQYF TGTGCTAGTGGTTTGGCCATAGCGGCGCCGGCCTACGAGCAGTACTTC
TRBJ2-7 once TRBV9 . CASSVPPVTGEQYF TGTGCCAGCAGCGTGCCGCCCGTGACGGGCGAGCAGTACTTC
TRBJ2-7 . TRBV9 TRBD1 CASSVGPGQGSDEQYF TGTGCCAGCAGCGTAGGGCCGGGACAGGGCTCAGATGAGCAGTACTTC
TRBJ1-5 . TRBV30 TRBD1 CAWSVLGQSPNQPQHF TGTGCCTGGAGTGTTCTGGGACAGTCACCGAATCAGCCCCAGCATTTT
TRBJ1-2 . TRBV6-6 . CASSYSSQGTF TGTGCCAGCAGTTACTCAAGTCAGGGCACCTTC
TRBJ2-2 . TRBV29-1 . CSVEQGDTGELFF TGCAGCGTTGAACAGGGTGACACCGGGGAGCTGTTTTTT
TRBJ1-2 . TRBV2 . CASSEPGNGYTF TGTGCCAGCAGTGAACCGGGGAATGGCTACACCTTC
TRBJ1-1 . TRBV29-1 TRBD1 CSVPGQGAEAFF TGCAGCGTCCCCGGACAGGGGGCTGAAGCTTTCTTT
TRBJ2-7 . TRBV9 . CASSAGNAYEQYF TGTGCCAGCAGCGCAGGGAACGCCTACGAGCAGTACTTC
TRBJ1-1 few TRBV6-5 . CASSYGPQGYPEAFF TGTGCCAGCAGTTACGGCCCACAGGGTTACCCTGAAGCTTTCTTT